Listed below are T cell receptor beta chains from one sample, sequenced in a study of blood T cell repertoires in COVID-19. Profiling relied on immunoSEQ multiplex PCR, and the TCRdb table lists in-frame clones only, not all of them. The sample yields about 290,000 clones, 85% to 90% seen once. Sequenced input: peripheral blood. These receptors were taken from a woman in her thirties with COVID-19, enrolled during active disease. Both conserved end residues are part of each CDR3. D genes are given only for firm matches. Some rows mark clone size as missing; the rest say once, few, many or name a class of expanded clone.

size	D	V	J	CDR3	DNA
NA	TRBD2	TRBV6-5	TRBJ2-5	CASRGPGLAGPLQYF	TGTGCCAGCAGGGGCCCGGGACTAGCGGGGCCCCTCCAGTACTTC
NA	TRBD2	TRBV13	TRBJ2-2	CASSFRTSGKANTGELFF	TGTGCCAGCAGCTTCCGGACTAGCGGGAAAGCGAACACCGGGGAGCTGTTTTTT
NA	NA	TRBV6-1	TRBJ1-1	CASSEAYGGMNTEAFF	TGTGCCAGCAGTGAAGCGTATGGAGGGATGAACACTGAAGCTTTCTTT
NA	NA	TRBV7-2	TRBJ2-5	CASSPRGYAGTQYF	TGTGCCAGCAGCCCCCGGGGGTATGCAGGGACCCAGTACTTC
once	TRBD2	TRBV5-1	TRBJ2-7	CASSSAGRVPYEQYF	TGCGCCAGCAGCTCCGCTGGGAGGGTTCCCTACGAGCAGTACTTC
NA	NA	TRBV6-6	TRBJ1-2	CATDMEGVGGYTF	TGTGCCACCGACATGGAGGGTGTTGGGGGCTACACCTTC
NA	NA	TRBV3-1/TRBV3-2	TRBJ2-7	CASSQASEQYF	TGTGCCAGCAGCCAAGCTTCCGAGCAGTACTTC
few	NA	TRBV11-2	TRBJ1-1	CASSEDSTGTPGTEAFF	TGTGCCAGCAGCGAGGACTCCACAGGGACCCCGGGGACTGAAGCTTTCTTT
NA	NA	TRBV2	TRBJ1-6	CASSDRQNNSPLHF	TGTGCCAGCAGTGATAGACAGAATAATTCACCCCTCCACTTT
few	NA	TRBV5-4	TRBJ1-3	CASSLLSSSGNTIYF	TGTGCCAGCAGCTTGTTGTCCAGCTCTGGAAACACCATATATTTT
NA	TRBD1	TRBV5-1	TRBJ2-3	CASSIPPGTGVDTQYF	TGCGCCAGCAGCATTCCCCCCGGGACAGGGGTCGATACGCAGTATTTT
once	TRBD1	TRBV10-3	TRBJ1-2	CAISESRGPGYGYTF	TGTGCCATCAGTGAGTCCAGGGGGCCAGGCTATGGCTACACCTTC
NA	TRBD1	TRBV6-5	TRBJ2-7	CASHDRGREQYF	TGTGCCAGCCATGACAGGGGACGCGAGCAGTACTTC
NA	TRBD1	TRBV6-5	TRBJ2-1	CASSLGGLEQFF	TGTGCCAGCAGTTTAGGGGGCCTCGAGCAGTTCTTC
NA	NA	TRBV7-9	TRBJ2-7	CASSPDDSTYEQYF	TGTGCCAGCAGCCCTGACGACAGTACCTACGAGCAGTACTTC
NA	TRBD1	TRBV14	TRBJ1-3	CASSHLTPGQGASGNTIYF	TGTGCCAGCAGCCACCTAACCCCGGGACAGGGTGCGTCTGGAAACACCATATATTTT
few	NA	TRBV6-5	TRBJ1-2	CASSYGGDYGYTF	TGTGCCAGCAGTTACGGGGGGGACTATGGCTACACCTTC
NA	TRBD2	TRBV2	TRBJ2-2	CASSELAGGPHGELFF	TGTGCCAGCAGCGAACTAGCGGGGGGGCCCCACGGGGAGCTGTTTTTT
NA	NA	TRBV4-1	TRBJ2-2	CASSQTLANTGELFF	TGCGCCAGCAGCCAGACTCTCGCGAACACCGGGGAGCTGTTTTTT
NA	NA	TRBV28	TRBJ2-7	CASRRQEIYEQYF	TGTGCCAGCCGCCGGCAGGAAATCTACGAGCAGTACTTC
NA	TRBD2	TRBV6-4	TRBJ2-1	CASSEGTNSYNEQFF	TGTGCCAGCAGTGAAGGGACTAACTCCTACAATGAGCAGTTCTTC
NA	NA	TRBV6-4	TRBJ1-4	CASRHQKATNEKLFF	TGTGCCAGCCGACACCAGAAGGCAACTAATGAAAAACTGTTTTTT